One and the same sample provided the 22 T cell receptor beta chains below, sequenced in a study of post-analysis software for immune sequencing data. General observations from the study: With TRBV5-6, TRBV5-1 and TRBV20-1 included, about five TRBV segments were more frequent in patients than in controls.

Unique molecular identifiers were present in the TCR beta cDNA libraries. One entry per CDR3 protein, called by TCRdb with MiXCR from the PCR reads. The profile shows a few hundred thousand distinct CDR3 sequences, 34% of them singletons. Their antigens are not known. The material sequenced was blood. These receptors were taken from a girl younger than 18 with multiple sclerosis.

This clonotype was seen a few times. V is TRBV3-1 and J is TRBJ2-3; D is ambiguous. With 0 bases removed from V and 6 bases from J, the gap between germline ends came to 7 bases. This CDR3 contains 13 residues. The V gene's germline CDR1 is LGHDT and CDR2 YNNKEL (reference sequence). The CDR3 reads CASSQDLQDTQYF. For the CDR3, the DNA is TGTGCCAGCAGCCAAGATCTCCAGGATACGCAGTATTTT.

This clonotype was found a few times. The chain uses TRBV28 and TRBJ2-3; 9 nucleotides agree with TRBD2. J gave up 5 bases and V 7 bases, and 10 bases lay outside the gene matches. The germline CDR1 and CDR2 sequences are MDHEN and SYDVKM. The CDR3 is 15 residues long. In DNA, the CDR3 is TGTGCCAGCACCCCTCATGCGGGGGGGAAAGATACGCAGTATTTT. It yields the protein CASTPHAGGKDTQYF.

The chain uses TRBV5-5 and TRBJ1-2, with D hard to call. V dropped 2 bases and J dropped 3 bases, with 17 bases sitting between them. Germline values: CDR1 SGHKS, CDR2 YYEKEE (reference sequence). The CDR3 totals 16 residues. CDR3 protein: CASSFGSGASDYGYTF. CDR3 sequence (DNA): TGTGCCAGCAGCTTCGGGTCGGGAGCGAGCGACTATGGCTACACCTTC.

A few counts support this clonotype. The rearrangement uses TRBV29-1 and TRBJ1-1; a weak D match, TRBD1 (6 bases). Trimming pared 6 bases from V and 3 bases from J, leaving 20 bases between. Germline loops: CDR1 SQVTM, CDR2 ANQGSEA. CDR3 length: 15 amino acids. The CDR3 coding sequence is TGCAGCGTACGAAGCCGGGGGGCTGGGGACACTGAAGCTTTCTTT. Protein product: CSVRSRGAGDTEAFF.

The chain combines TRBV6-2 or TRBV6-3 with TRBJ2-7; D possibly matches TRBD1 or TRBD2 (5 bases each). Germline CDR1 is MNHEY and CDR2 is SVGEGT. Trimming removed 0 bases from V and 3 bases from J, with 18 bases in between. This CDR3 is built from 17 residues. This chain's CDR3 is CASSYSGARDERYEQYF. The CDR3 nucleotides read TGTGCCAGCAGTTACTCCGGCGCCAGGGACGAACGCTACGAGCAGTACTTC.

V usage is TRBV12-3 or TRBV12-4 and J usage is TRBJ2-1; D ambiguous. With 2 bases removed from V and 10 bases from J, the gap between germline ends came to 12 bases. The CDR3 has 13 residues. CDR3 bases: TGTGCCAGCAGTTTACCCCCTATGTACGAGCAGTTCTTC. It specifies CASSLPPMYEQFF.

This clonotype was found a few times. This chain connects TRBV7-9 to TRBJ1-2; a weak D match, TRBD1 (5 bases). Trimming stripped 3 bases from V and 4 bases from J, with 15 bases between. Germline loops: CDR1 SEHNR, CDR2 FQNEAQ (reference sequence). The CDR3 spans 15 residues. For the CDR3, the DNA is TGTGCCAGCAGCTTTCCCTGGGGCGGTAGCTATGGCTACACCTTC. Its translation is CASSFPWGGSYGYTF.

Only a few counts were recorded for this clonotype. The chain joins TRBV9 to TRBJ1-1; a weak D match, TRBD1 (6 bases). V lost 0 bases and J lost 6, with 12 bases in between. CDR3 length: 14 residues. Germline V gene sequence: CDR1 SGDLS, CDR2 YYNGEE. CDR3 sequence: CASSVGQEKAEAFF. Here the CDR3 DNA reads TGTGCCAGCAGCGTAGGACAGGAGAAGGCTGAAGCTTTCTTT.

The chain is built from TRBV20-1 and TRBJ2-1; 8 bases agree with TRBD2. CDR1 and CDR2 (germline): DFQATT, SNEGSKA (reference sequence). V shed 7 bases, J shed 8 bases, and the junction held 13 bases outside the gene matches. The CDR3 is 14 amino acids. CDR3 coding DNA: TGCAGTGTGCTGCCCGGGGGGGCCTTCGATGAGCAGTTCTTC. This sequence encodes CSVLPGGAFDEQFF.

This clonotype has just a few counts. The V and J genes are TRBV10-3 and TRBJ2-3; no reliable D call. V was shortened by 3 bases and J by 0 bases, with 7 bases between the two germline ends. There are 14 residues in the CDR3. Germline V gene data show CDR1 as ENHRY and CDR2 as SYGVKD. CDR3 protein: CAISETASTDTQYF. Here the CDR3 DNA reads TGTGCCATCAGTGAAACTGCTAGCACAGATACGCAGTATTTT.

This clonotype was observed many times. The chain has TRBV9 and TRBJ2-6, with D tentatively TRBD2 (5 bases). Germline V gene data show CDR1 as SGDLS and CDR2 as YYNGEE. This CDR3 region has 16 residues. Between the trimmed V and J ends, which lost 6 bases and 0 bases, there was a span of 13 bases. The CDR3 sequence is CASNRGISSGANVLTF. As DNA, the CDR3 is TGTGCCAGCAACCGAGGGATTTCCTCTGGGGCCAACGTCCTGACTTTC.

This clonotype came up a few times. The chain uses TRBV5-5 and TRBJ2-7, with D perhaps matching TRBD1 (6 bases). Germline V gene lookup returns CDR1 SGHKS and CDR2 YYEKEE (reference sequence). The germline V and J ends were trimmed by 7 bases and 0 bases, with 14 bases remaining between them. The CDR3 covers 14 residues. The CDR3 protein is CASGTTGSSYEQYF. The CDR3 DNA reads TGTGCCAGCGGGACAACGGGAAGCTCCTACGAGCAGTACTTC.

This clonotype was detected only a few times. This chain joins TRBV29-1 and TRBJ2-6; D unclear. CDR3 length: 13 residues. Trimming stripped 7 bases from V and 1 base from J, with 8 bases between. Per the germline V gene, CDR1 is SQVTM and CDR2 is ANQGSEA. CDR3 region: CSAVRSGANVLTF. The CDR3 nucleotides are TGCAGCGCCGTAAGGTCTGGGGCCAACGTCCTGACTTTC.

The chain employs TRBV12-3 or TRBV12-4 and TRBJ2-5; perhaps TRBD1 as D (5 bases). V was cut by 3 bases and J by 4 bases, with 18 bases left in between. The CDR3 has 16 amino acids. CDR3 bases: TGTGCCAGCAGTTTGGGTCAGGGCTCAATGAGAGAGACCCAGTACTTC. Protein: CASSLGQGSMRETQYF.

This chain joins TRBV7-2 and TRBJ2-2; no reliable D call. This CDR3 is built from 17 residues. V was pared by 2 bases and J by 6 bases, with 19 bases between. Germline V gene sequence: CDR1 SGHTA, CDR2 FQGNSA. The DNA of the CDR3 is TGTGCCAGCAGCTTACACGGAAGGCAGGTGACCCCCGGGGAGCTGTTTTTT. Translation gives CASSLHGRQVTPGELFF.

This clonotype has just a few counts. The rearrangement joins TRBV7-9 to TRBJ2-7; D may be TRBD2 (5 bases). This CDR3 spans 14 amino acids. Trimming stripped 5 bases from V and 8 bases from J, with 19 bases between. CDR1 and CDR2 (germline): SEHNR, FQNEAQ (reference sequence). In DNA, the CDR3 is TGTGCCAGCAGCCCCCGAGCGGCCTTACAGAAGCAGTACTTC. It encodes CASSPRAALQKQYF.

This chain joins TRBV3-1 and TRBJ2-1; D not resolved. The J call is in doubt because the DNA end fits TRBJ2-7 better. Germline V gives CDR1 LGHDT, CDR2 YNNKEL (reference sequence). The CDR3 sequence is 15 residues long. CDR3 sequence: CASRLSSSTYNEQYF. CDR3 sequence (DNA): TGTGCCAGCAGACTCAGTAGTTCCACCTACAATGAGCAGTACTTC.

The V and J genes are TRBV20-1 and TRBJ1-5; TRBD1 might be the D (6 bases). The germline CDR1 and CDR2 sequences are DFQATT and SNEGSKA (reference sequence). The CDR3 loop spans 14 amino acids. V gave up 3 bases and J gave up 1 base, with 10 bases separating them. The CDR3 spells CSARTGTSNQPQHF. The CDR3 nucleotides read TGCAGTGCTAGGACCGGGACAAGCAATCAGCCCCAGCATTTT.

Turning to this clonotype: The junction and the germline gene differ at one end; a read error may be behind it. The chain carries TRBV4-2 and TRBJ2-1; 7 bases fit TRBD2. The CDR3 runs 17 residues. Germline CDR1 is LGHNA and CDR2 is YNFKEQ. The CDR3 DNA follows: TGTACCAGCAGCCTTTCGAGACTAGCAGCAGCCTACAATGAGCAGTTCTTC. As protein: CTSSLSRLAAAYNEQFF.

This clonotype was seen a handful of times. This chain links TRBV11-1 with TRBJ2-7, with a tentative D call TRBD1 (5 bases). Trimming removed 6 bases from V and 3 bases from J, with 18 bases in between. The CDR3 loop spans 15 amino acids. Germline-derived CDR1 and CDR2 are SGHAT and FQDESV (reference sequence). The CDR3 loop is CASSLVRGTVYEQYF. CDR3 DNA: TGTGCCAGCAGTCTTGTAAGGGGAACGGTCTACGAGCAGTACTTC.

Only a few counts were recorded for this clonotype. V usage is TRBV20-1 and J usage is TRBJ1-5; 7 bases fit TRBD1. In germline, CDR1 is DFQATT, CDR2 SNEGSKA (reference sequence). With V trimmed by 3 bases and J by 0 bases, 8 bases remained unmatched. The length of the CDR3 is 16 residues. The DNA for the CDR3 is TGCAGTGCTAGCGGGACAGTCCAGTATAGCAATCAGCCCCAGCATTTT. This encodes CSASGTVQYSNQPQHF.

V gene TRBV29-1 combines with J gene TRBJ2-2, with 7 bases lining up with TRBD2. Per the germline V gene, CDR1 is SQVTM and CDR2 is ANQGSEA. The V gene end was trimmed by 6 bases and the J gene end by 6 bases; junction bases not matched to a gene: 19. The CDR3 runs 17 residues. The CDR3, as DNA: TGCAGCGTGCGCCCCTGGGGGGGAACTACCACGGCCGGGGAGCTGTTTTTT. Amino acids: CSVRPWGGTTTAGELFF.